The 5 T cell receptor beta chains reported below all come from one sample, sequenced in a study of blood T cell repertoires in COVID-19. TCRdb keeps only in-frame clones here, not all; method: immunoSEQ multiplex PCR. Counted here are a few hundred thousand clones, over 80% occurring once; the ten biggest clones make up about 6.6%. The sample taken for sequencing was PBMCs or T cells enriched from blood (not recorded which). These receptors came from a woman aged 40 to 55 who had recovered from COVID-19.

The rearrangement uses TRBV11-2 and TRBJ2-6; D ambiguous. Germline assignment: CDR1 SGHAT and CDR2 FQNNGV. This CDR3 spans 16 amino acids. Between the trimmed V and J ends, which lost 0 bases and 2 bases, there was a span of 8 bases. In DNA form, the CDR3 reads TGTGCCAGCAGCTTAGACAGACTCACTGGGGCCAACGTCCTGACTTTC. Residues: CASSLDRLTGANVLTF.

CDR3 DNA: TGTGCCAGTAGTTCGGGACAGGGGGCGCCGAATCCCTACGAGCAGTACTTC. Translating it yields CASSSGQGAPNPYEQYF. The chain has TRBV19 and TRBJ2-7; 12 nucleotides match TRBD1. The germline V gene has CDR1 LNHDA and CDR2 SQIVND (reference sequence). J was trimmed by 2 bases and V by 5 bases; bases with no gene match: 10. The CDR3 has 17 residues.

This clone has just one count. The rearrangement uses TRBV23-1 and TRBJ2-1; TRBD2 matches at 8 bases. TRBV23-1 is designated an ORF whose function remains uncertain. V lost 3 bases, J lost 7 bases, and 8 bases stayed unmatched. The CDR3 extends over 15 amino acids. CDR3 nucleotide sequence: TGCGCCAGCAGTCAGGCGGGAGGCGTTAGGAATGAGCAGTTCTTC. This gives the protein CASSQAGGVRNEQFF.

The rearrangement uses TRBV7-2 and TRBJ2-3; D may be TRBD2 (6 bases). V lost 3 bases and J 0 bases, leaving 10 bases between the germline ends. Per the germline V gene, CDR1 is SGHTA and CDR2 is FQGNSA. This CDR3 region has 15 residues. DNA of the CDR3: TGTGCCAGCAGCTTTAGGGACTTGAGCACAGATACGCAGTATTTT. It is translated as CASSFRDLSTDTQYF. The variable domain in full, with the rest retrieved from reference TRBV7-2 and TRBJ2-3, is GAGVSQSPSNKVTEKGKDVELRCDPISGHTALYWYRQSLGQGLEFLIYFQGNSAPDKSGLPSDRFSAERTGGSVSTLTIQRTQQEDSAVYLCASSFRDLSTDTQYFGPGTRLTVL.

V gene TRBV25-1 combines with J gene TRBJ2-3; 9 bases are a match to TRBD1. CDR3 length: 16 amino acids. V lost 4 bases, J lost 2 bases, and 7 bases stayed unmatched. In germline, CDR1 is MGHDK, CDR2 SYGVNS. The CDR3 loop reads CASSVMGTGSTDTQYF. The DNA for the CDR3 is TGTGCCAGCAGTGTGATGGGGACAGGGTCCACAGATACGCAGTATTTT.